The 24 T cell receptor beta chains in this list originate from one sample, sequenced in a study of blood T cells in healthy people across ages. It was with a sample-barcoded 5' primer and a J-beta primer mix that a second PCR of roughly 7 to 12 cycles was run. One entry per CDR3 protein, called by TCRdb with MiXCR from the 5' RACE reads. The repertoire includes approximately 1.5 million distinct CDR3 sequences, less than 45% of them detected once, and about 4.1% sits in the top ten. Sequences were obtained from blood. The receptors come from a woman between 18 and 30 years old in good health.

CDR3 coding DNA: TGTGCCAGCAGCCCCCAAATAGGTGAGGAGCCCCAGCATTTT. Amino acids: CASSPQIGEEPQHF. The chain carries TRBV7-6 and TRBJ1-5; no firm D call. V gave up 5 bases and J gave up 8 bases, with 16 bases separating them. Germline values: CDR1 SGHVS, CDR2 FNYEAQ. The CDR3 consists of 14 residues.

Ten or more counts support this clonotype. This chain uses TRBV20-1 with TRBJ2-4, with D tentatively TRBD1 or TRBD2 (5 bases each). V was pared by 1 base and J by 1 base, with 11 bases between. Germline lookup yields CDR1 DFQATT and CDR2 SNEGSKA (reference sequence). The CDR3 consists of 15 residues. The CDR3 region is CSARATRDAKNIQYF. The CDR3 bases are TGCAGTGCTAGAGCTACACGGGACGCCAAAAACATTCAGTACTTC.

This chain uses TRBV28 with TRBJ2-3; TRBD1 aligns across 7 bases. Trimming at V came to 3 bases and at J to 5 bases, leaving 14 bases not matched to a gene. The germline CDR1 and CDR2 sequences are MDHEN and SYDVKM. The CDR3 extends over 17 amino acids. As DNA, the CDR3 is TGTGCCAGCAGTTTCTCCCCAATCAGGGGGAAAGGAGATACGCAGTATTTT. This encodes CASSFSPIRGKGDTQYF. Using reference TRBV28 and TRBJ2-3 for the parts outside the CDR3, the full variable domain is DVKVTQSSRYLVKRTGEKVFLECVQDMDHENMFWYRQDPGLGLRLIYFSYDVKMKEKGDIPEGYSVSREKKERFSLILESASTNQTSMYLCASSFSPIRGKGDTQYFGPGTRLTVL.

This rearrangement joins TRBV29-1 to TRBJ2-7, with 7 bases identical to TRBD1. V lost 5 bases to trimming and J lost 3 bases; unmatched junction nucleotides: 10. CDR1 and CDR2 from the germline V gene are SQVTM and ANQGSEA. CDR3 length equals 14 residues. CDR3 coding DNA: TGCAGCGTTACTAAGGACAGGTGGTTCTACGAGCAGTACTTC. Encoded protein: CSVTKDRWFYEQYF.

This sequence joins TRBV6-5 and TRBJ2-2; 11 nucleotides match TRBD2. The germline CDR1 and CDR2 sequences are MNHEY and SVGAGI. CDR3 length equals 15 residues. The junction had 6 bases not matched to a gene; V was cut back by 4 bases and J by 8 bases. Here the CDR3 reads CASSSGLAGGGELFF. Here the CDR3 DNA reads TGTGCCAGCAGTTCAGGACTAGCGGGTGGGGGGGAGCTGTTTTTT.

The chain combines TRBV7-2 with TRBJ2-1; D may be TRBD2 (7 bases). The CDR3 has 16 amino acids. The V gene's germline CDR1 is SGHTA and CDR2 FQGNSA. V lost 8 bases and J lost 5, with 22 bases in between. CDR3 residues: CASGRRGARSHNEQFF. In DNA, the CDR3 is TGTGCCAGCGGGAGACGGGGGGCGCGTTCCCACAATGAGCAGTTCTTC.

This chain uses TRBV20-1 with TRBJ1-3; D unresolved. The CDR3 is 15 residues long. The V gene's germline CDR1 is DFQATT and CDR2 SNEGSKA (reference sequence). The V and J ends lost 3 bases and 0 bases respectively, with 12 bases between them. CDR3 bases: TGCAGTGCTAGCAGCGGGCATAACTCTGGAAACACCATATATTTT. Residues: CSASSGHNSGNTIYF.

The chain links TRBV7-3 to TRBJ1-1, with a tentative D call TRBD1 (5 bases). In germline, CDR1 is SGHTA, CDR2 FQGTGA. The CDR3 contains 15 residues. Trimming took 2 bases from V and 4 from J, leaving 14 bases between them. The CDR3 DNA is TGTGCCAGCAGCTTACAGGGCCCATTCCCCACTGAAGCTTTCTTT. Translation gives CASSLQGPFPTEAFF.

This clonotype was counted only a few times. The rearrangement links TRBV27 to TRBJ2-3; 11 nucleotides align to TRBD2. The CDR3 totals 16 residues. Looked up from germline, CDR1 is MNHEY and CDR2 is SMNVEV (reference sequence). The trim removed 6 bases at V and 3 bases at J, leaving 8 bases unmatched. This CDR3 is CASSELAGGRTDTQYF. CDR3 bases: TGTGCCAGCAGCGAGTTAGCGGGGGGGAGGACAGATACGCAGTATTTT.

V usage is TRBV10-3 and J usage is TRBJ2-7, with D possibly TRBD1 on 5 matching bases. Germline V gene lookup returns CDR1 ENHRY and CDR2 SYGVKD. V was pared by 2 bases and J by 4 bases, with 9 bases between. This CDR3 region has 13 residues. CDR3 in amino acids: CAISEGARYEQYF. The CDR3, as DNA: TGTGCCATCAGTGAGGGGGCGAGGTACGAGCAGTACTTC.

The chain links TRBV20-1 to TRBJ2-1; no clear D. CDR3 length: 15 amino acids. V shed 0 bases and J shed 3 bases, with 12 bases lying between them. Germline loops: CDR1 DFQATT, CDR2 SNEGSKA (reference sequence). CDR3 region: CSARDRPNRYNEQFF. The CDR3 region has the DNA TGCAGTGCTAGAGATAGACCCAACCGCTACAATGAGCAGTTCTTC.

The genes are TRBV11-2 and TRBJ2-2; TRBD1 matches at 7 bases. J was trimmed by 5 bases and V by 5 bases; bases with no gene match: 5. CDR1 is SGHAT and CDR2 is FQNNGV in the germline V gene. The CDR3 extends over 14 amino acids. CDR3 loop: CASSDETGTGELFF. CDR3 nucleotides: TGTGCCAGCAGCGACGAGACAGGGACCGGGGAGCTGTTTTTT.

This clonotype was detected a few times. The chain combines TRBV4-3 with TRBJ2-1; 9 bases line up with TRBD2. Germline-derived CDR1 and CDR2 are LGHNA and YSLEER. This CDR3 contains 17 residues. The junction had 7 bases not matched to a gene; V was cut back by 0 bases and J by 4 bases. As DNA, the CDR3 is TGCGCCAGCAGCCAAGATCGGGGGACTAGCCTATACAATGAGCAGTTCTTC. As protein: CASSQDRGTSLYNEQFF.

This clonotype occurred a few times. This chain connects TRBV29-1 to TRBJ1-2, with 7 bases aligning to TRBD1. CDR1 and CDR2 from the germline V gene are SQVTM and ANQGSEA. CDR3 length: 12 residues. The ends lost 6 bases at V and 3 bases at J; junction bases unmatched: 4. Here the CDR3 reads CSVLDRDYGYTF. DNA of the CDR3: TGCAGCGTCCTAGACAGGGACTATGGCTACACCTTC.

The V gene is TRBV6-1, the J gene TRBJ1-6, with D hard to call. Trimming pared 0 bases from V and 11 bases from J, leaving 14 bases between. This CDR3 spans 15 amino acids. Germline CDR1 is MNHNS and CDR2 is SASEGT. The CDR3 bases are TGTGCCAGCAGTGAAGCCCGGAGGTCTGAGGCACCCCTCCACTTT. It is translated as CASSEARRSEAPLHF.

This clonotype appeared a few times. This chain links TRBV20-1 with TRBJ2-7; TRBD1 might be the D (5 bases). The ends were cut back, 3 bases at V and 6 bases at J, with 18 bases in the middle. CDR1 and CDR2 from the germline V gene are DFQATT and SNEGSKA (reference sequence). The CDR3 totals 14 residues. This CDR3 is CSASPRKGISEQYF. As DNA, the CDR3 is TGCAGTGCTAGCCCTCGTAAGGGGATAAGCGAGCAGTACTTC.

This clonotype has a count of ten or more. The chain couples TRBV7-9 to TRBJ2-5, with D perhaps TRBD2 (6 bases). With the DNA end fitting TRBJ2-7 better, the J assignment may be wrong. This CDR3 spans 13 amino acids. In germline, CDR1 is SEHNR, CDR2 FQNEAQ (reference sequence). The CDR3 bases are TGTGCCAGCAGCCTCGCTGCGGGGAACGAGCAGTACTTC. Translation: CASSLAAGNEQYF.

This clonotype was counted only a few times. The CDR3 DNA follows: TGCAGTGCACCTCGACAGCGAGGGACTGAAGCTTTCTTT. Its translation: CSAPRQRGTEAFF. J is TRBJ1-1 and V is TRBV20-1; D is perhaps TRBD1 (5 bases). CDR1 is DFQATT and CDR2 is SNEGSKA in the germline V gene (reference sequence). V was trimmed by 6 bases and J by 5 bases, leaving 16 bases between them. The CDR3 runs to 13 residues.

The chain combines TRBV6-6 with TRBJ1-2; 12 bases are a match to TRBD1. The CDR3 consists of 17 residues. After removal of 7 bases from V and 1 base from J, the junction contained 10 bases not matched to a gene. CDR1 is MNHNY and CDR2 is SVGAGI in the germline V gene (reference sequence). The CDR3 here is CASTPPGQGAYNYGYTF. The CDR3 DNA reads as TGTGCCAGCACCCCACCGGGACAGGGGGCCTATAACTATGGCTACACCTTC.

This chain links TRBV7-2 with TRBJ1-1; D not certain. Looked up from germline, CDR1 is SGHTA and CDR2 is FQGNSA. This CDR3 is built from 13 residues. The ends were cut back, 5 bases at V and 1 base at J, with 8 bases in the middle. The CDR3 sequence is CASSVKWNTEAFF. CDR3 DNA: TGTGCCAGCAGCGTAAAGTGGAACACTGAAGCTTTCTTT.

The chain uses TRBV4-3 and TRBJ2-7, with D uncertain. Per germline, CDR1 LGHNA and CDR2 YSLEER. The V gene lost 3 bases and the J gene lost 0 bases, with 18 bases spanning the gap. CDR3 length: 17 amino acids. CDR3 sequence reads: CASSQAPNEAPSYEQYF. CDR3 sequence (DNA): TGCGCCAGCAGCCAGGCGCCTAACGAGGCCCCCTCCTACGAGCAGTACTTC.

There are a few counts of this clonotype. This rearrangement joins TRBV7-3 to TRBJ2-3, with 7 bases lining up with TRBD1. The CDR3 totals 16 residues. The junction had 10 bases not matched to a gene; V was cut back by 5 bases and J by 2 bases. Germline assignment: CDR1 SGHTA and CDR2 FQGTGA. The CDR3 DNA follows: TGTGCCAGCAGCACAATTTCCGGGACAGACACAGATACGCAGTATTTT. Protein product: CASSTISGTDTDTQYF.

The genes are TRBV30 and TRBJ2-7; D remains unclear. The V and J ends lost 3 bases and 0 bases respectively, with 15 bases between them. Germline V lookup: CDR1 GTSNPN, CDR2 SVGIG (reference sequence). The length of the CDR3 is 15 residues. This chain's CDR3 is CAWSYRGIRSYEQYF. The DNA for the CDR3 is TGTGCCTGGAGCTATCGAGGAATCCGCTCCTACGAGCAGTACTTC.

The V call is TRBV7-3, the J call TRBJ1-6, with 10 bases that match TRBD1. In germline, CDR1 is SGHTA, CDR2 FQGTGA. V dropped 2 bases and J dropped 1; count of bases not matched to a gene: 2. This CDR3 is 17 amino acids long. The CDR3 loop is CASSLRDRGSYNSPLHF. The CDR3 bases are TGTGCCAGCAGCTTACGGGACAGGGGTTCCTATAATTCACCCCTCCACTTT.